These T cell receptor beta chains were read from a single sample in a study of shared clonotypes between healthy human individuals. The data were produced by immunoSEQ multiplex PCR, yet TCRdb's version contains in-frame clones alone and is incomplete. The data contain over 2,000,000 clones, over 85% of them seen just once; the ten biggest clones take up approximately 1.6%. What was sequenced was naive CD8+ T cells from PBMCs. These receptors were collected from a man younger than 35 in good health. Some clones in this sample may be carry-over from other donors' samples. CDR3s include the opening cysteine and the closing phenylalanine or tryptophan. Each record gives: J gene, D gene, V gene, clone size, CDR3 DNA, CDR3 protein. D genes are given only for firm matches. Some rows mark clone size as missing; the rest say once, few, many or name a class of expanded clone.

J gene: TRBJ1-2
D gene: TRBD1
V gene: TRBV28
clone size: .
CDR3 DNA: TGTGCCAGCGAGGGGGACAGCGGAACCTTCTATGGCTACACCTTC
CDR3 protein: CASEGDSGTFYGYTF

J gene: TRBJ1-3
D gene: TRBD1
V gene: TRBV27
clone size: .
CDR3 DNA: TGTGCCAGCAGTTCGGACAGGGTCAGTGGAAACACCATATATTTT
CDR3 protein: CASSSDRVSGNTIYF

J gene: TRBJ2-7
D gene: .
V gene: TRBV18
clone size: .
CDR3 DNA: TGTGCCAGCTCACCAGGGGGGACACAAGACTACGAGCAGTACTTC
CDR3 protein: CASSPGGTQDYEQYF

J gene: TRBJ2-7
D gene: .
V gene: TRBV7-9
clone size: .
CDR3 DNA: TGTGCCAGCAGCCCGACCCGCGATCCCTACGAGCAGTACTTC
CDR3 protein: CASSPTRDPYEQYF

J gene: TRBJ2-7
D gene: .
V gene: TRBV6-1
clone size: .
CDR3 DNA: TGTGCCAGCAGTGAAGCCACTCCCTACGAGCAGTACTTC
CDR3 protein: CASSEATPYEQYF

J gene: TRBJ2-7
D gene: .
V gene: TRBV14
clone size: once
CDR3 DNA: TGTGCCAGCAGCCAAGTCCCTAACTACGAGCAGTACTTC
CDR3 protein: CASSQVPNYEQYF

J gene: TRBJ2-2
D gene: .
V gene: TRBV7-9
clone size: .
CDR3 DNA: TGTGCCAGCAGCTATTCGGAGCTCGGGGAGCTGTTTTTT
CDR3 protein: CASSYSELGELFF

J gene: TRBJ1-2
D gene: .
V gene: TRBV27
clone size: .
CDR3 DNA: TGTGCCAGCAGTCTCTCCGGGACGACCGGATATACCTTC
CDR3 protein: CASSLSGTTGYTF

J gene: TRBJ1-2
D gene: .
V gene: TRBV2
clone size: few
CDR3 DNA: TGTGCCAGCAGTGAAGGGGTTTGGCGCTACACCTTC
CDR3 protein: CASSEGVWRYTF

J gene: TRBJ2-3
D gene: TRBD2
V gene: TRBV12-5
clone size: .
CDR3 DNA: TGTGCTAGTGGAGCCGGGACTACTAGCACAGATACGCAGTATTTT
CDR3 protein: CASGAGTTSTDTQYF

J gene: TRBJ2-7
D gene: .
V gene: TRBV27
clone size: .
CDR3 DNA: TGTGCCAGCACTGCGACTGGAACCTACGAGCAGTACTTC
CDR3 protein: CASTATGTYEQYF

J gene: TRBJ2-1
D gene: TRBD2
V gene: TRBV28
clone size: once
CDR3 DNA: TGTGCCAGCAAACTAGCGGGAGGGTACAATGAGCAGTTCTTC
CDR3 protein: CASKLAGGYNEQFF

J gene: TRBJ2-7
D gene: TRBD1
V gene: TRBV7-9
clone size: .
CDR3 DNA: TGTGCCAGCAGCTTATTTCCTGGGACAGGGGCGGACGAGCAGTACTTC
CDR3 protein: CASSLFPGTGADEQYF

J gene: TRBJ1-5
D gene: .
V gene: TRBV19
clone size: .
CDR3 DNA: TGTGCCAGTAGTATGTCCAGGGTAGGATATCAGCCCCAGCATTTT
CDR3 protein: CASSMSRVGYQPQHF

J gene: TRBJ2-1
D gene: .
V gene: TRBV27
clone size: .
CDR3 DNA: TGTGCCAGCAGACGTGGGACCTACGAGCAGTTCTTC
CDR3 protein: CASRRGTYEQFF

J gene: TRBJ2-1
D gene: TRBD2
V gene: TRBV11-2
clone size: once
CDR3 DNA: TGTGCCAGCAGCCCCTTTGCGGGAGTAGGCTACAATGAGCAGTTCTTC
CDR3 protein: CASSPFAGVGYNEQFF

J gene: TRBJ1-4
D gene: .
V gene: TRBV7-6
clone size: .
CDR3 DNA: TGTGCCAGCAGCCAAGGGACCGGGGAAAAACTGTTTTTT
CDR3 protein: CASSQGTGEKLFF

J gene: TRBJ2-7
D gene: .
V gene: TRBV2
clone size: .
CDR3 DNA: TGTGCGGAGGGGGTCTCCACCTACGAGCAGTACTTC
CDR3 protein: CAEGVSTYEQYF

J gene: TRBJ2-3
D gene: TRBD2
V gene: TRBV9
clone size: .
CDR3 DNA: TGTGCCAGCAGTGGTAGCGGGGGGAACTTTAGCACAGATACGCAGTATTTT
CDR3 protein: CASSGSGGNFSTDTQYF

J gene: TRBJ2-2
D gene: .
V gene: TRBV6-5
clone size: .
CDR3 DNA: TGTGCCAGCAGTTACTCGGCCCGGTCTCTGGAGCTGTTTTTT
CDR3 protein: CASSYSARSLELFF

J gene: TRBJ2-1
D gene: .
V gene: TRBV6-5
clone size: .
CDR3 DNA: TGTGCCAGCAGTTACTTGGCGCGGGCCTACAATGAGCAGTTCTTC
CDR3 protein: CASSYLARAYNEQFF

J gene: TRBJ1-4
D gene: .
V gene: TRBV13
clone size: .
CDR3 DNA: TGTGCCAGCAGGTCCTTTGCCGGAATAAATGAAAAACTGTTTTTT
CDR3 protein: CASRSFAGINEKLFF

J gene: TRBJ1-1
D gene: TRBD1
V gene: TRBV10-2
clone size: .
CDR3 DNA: TGCGCCAGCAGTGGAGTCGGGGACAGCGAGAACACTGAAGCTTTCTTT
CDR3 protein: CASSGVGDSENTEAFF

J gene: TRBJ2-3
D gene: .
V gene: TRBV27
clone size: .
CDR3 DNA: TGTGCCAGCATTACCCAGGGGGGGAACACAGATACGCAGTATTTT
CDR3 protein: CASITQGGNTDTQYF

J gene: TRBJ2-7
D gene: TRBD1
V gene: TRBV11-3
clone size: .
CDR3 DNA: TGTGCGAGTCTCGAAATGGGACAGGGGGACTACGAGCAGTACTTC
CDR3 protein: CASLEMGQGDYEQYF